Following are 8 T cell receptor beta chains from one sample sequenced in a study of OX40 agonist ivuxolimab in advanced cancers. Method: immunoSEQ multiplex PCR; TCRdb's copy keeps in-frame clones and lacks some. The repertoire holds roughly 80,000 clones, with over 75% as singletons. Sequences were derived from CD4+ or CD8+ T cells sorted from blood, sampled in a trial of the OX40 agonist ivuxolimab. These receptors all come from an adult with an advanced solid tumor such as melanoma, head and neck, liver or kidney cancer.

The chain couples TRBV9 to TRBJ2-5; weak D call: TRBD2 (6 bases). The V gene lost 3 bases and the J gene lost 2 bases, with 11 bases spanning the gap. The germline V gene has CDR1 SGDLS and CDR2 YYNGEE. This CDR3 spans 14 amino acids. In DNA, the CDR3 is TGTGCCAGCAGCGCACCTGGGGGGCAAGAGACCCAGTACTTC. It translates to CASSAPGGQETQYF.

The chain has TRBV7-2 and TRBJ1-5, with D possibly being TRBD1 (6 bases). V lost 5 bases, J lost 0 bases, and 8 bases lay in between. CDR3 length equals 14 residues. Germline V gene lookup returns CDR1 SGHTA and CDR2 FQGNSA. The CDR3 spells CASSPGHSNQPQHF. In nucleotides, the CDR3 is TGTGCCAGCAGCCCGGGACATAGCAATCAGCCCCAGCATTTT. The whole variable domain, remainder taken from reference TRBV7-2 and TRBJ1-5, is GAGVSQSPSNKVTEKGKDVELRCDPISGHTALYWYRQSLGQGLEFLIYFQGNSAPDKSGLPSDRFSAERTGGSVSTLTIQRTQQEDSAVYLCASSPGHSNQPQHFGDGTRLSIL.

The rearrangement uses TRBV7-2 and TRBJ1-1; D unclear. Germline V gives CDR1 SGHTA, CDR2 FQGNSA. Trimming removed 2 bases from V and 5 bases from J, with 12 bases in between. This CDR3 contains 14 residues. The CDR3, as DNA: TGTGCCAGCAGCTTAAGACTCTCCGGGACTGAAGCTTTCTTT. Its translation: CASSLRLSGTEAFF.

The rearrangement joins TRBV7-3 to TRBJ2-3; a weak D match, TRBD1 (6 bases). This CDR3 region has 14 residues. The V end was cut by 4 bases, the J end by 6 bases, with 14 bases between. The germline V gene encodes CDR1 SGHTA and CDR2 FQGTGA. CDR3 nucleotides: TGTGCCAGCAGCTCCCAGGGGTCGTCGGATACGCAGTATTTT. It codes for CASSSQGSSDTQYF.

The chain links TRBV28 to TRBJ1-2; the D gene is possibly TRBD1 (5 bases). V was cut by 4 bases and J by 4 bases, with 10 bases left in between. The CDR3 is made up of 13 amino acids. Germline V CDR1 and CDR2: MDHEN, SYDVKM. The DNA for the CDR3 is TGTGCCAGCAGTTCTACAGGACTCTATGGCTACACCTTC. Translated, it gives CASSSTGLYGYTF.

This clone was seen only once. The chain links TRBV19 to TRBJ2-1; TRBD1 aligns across 9 bases. This CDR3 has 16 amino acids. CDR1 and CDR2 from the germline V gene are LNHDA and SQIVND (reference sequence). With 1 base clipped from V and 8 bases from J, the junction kept 9 bases outside the gene matches. CDR3 nucleotides: TGTGCCAGTAGTATAGGATCCTGGACAGGGGATTATGAGCAGTTCTTC. It codes for CASSIGSWTGDYEQFF. Combining the CDR3 with reference TRBV19 and TRBJ2-1 gives the whole variable domain DGGITQSPKYLFRKEGQNVTLSCEQNLNHDAMYWYRQDPGQGLRLIYYSQIVNDFQKGDIAEGYSVSREKKESFPLTVTSAQKNPTAFYLCASSIGSWTGDYEQFFGPGTRLTVL.

The chain employs TRBV29-1 and TRBJ2-7; 9 positions match TRBD1. CDR3 size: 15 residues. The junction had 19 bases not matched to a gene; V was cut back by 6 bases and J by 10 bases. CDR1 SQVTM and CDR2 ANQGSEA come from the germline V gene. In nucleotides, the CDR3 is TGCAGCGTCTCTGGACATGGGGACAGGGATAGAAGTCAGTACTTC. Translated, it gives CSVSGHGDRDRSQYF.

This rearrangement joins TRBV7-8 to TRBJ2-3, with unresolved D. Between the trimmed V and J ends, which lost 2 bases and 5 bases, there was a span of 5 bases. The CDR3 is 12 residues long. Germline CDR1 is SGHVS and CDR2 is FQNEAQ. CDR3 residues: CASSLSLDTQYF. In DNA form, the CDR3 reads TGTGCCAGCAGCTTATCTTTAGATACGCAGTATTTT.